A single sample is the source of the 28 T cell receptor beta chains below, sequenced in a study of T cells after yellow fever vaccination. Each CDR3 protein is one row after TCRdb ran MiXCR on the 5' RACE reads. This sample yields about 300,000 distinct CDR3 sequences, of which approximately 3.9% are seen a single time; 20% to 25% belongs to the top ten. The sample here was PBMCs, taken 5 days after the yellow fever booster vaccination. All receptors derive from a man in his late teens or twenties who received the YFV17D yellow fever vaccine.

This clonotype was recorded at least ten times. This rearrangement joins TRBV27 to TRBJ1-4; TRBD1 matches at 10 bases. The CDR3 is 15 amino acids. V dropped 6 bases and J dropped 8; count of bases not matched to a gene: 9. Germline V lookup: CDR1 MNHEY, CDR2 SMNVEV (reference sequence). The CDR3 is CASSLTGGRGEKLFF. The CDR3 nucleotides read TGTGCCAGCAGCTTGACAGGGGGCCGCGGGGAAAAACTGTTTTTT.

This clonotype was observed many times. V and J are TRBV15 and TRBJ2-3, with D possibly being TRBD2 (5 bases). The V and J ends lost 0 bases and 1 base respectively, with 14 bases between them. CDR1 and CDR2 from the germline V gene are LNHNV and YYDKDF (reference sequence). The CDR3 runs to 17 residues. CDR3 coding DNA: TGTGCCACCAGCAGAGATCACGGGGAAAGAGGCACAGATACGCAGTATTTT. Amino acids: CATSRDHGERGTDTQYF. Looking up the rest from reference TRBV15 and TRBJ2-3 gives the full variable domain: DAMVIQNPRYQVTQFGKPVTLSCSQTLNHNVMYWYQQKSSQAPKLLFHYYDKDFNNEADTPDNFQSRRPNTSFCFLDIRSPGLGDTAMYLCATSRDHGERGTDTQYFGPGTRLTVL.

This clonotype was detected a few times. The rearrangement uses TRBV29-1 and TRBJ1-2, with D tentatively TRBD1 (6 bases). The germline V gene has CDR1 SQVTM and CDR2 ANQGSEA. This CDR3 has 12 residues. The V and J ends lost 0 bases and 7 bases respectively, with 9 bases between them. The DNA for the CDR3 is TGCAGCGTTGAAGAACAGGGATTTGGCTACACCTTC. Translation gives CSVEEQGFGYTF.

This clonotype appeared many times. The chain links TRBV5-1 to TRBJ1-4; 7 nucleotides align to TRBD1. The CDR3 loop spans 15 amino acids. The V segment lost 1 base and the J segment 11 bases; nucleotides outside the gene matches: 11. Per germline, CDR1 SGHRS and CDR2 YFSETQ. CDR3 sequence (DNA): TGCGCCAGCAGCTTGTCTCAATTGCAGGGGGAGAAACTGTTTTTT. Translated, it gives CASSLSQLQGEKLFF.

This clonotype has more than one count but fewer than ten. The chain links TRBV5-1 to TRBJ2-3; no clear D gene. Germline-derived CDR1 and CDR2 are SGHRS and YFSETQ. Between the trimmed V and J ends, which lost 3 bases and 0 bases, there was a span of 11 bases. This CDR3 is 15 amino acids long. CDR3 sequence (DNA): TGCGCCAGCAGCTGGGGATTGTCTAGCACAGATACGCAGTATTTT. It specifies CASSWGLSSTDTQYF.

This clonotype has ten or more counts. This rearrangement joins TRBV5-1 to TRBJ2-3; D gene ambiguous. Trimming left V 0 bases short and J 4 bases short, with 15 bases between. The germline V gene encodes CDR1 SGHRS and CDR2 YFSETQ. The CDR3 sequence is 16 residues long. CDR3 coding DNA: TGCGCCAGCAGCTTGGTTGGATTGGGGTCCGCAGATACGCAGTATTTT. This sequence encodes CASSLVGLGSADTQYF.

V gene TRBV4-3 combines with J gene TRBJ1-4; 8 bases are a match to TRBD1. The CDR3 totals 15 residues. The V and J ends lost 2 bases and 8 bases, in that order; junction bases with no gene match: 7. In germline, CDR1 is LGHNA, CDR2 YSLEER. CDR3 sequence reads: CASSQPDRGEEKLFF. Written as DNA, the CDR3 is TGCGCCAGCAGCCAACCCGACAGGGGCGAAGAAAAACTGTTTTTT.

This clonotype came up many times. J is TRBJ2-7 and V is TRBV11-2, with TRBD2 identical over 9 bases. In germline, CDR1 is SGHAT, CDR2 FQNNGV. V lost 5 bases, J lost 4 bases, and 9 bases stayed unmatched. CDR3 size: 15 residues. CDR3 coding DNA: TGTGCCAGCAGCCTAGGGTCGGGACTAGCTTACGAGCAGTACGTC. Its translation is CASSLGSGLAYEQYV.

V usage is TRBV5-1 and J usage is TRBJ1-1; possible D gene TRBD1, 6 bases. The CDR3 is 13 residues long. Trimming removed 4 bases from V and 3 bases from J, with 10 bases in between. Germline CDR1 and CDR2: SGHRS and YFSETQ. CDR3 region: CASSVYRDTEAFF. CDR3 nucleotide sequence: TGCGCCAGCAGCGTCTACAGGGACACTGAAGCTTTCTTT.

CDR3 amino acids: CASSITLAENYGYTF. CDR3 nucleotides: TGCGCCAGCAGCATCACCCTAGCTGAGAACTATGGCTACACCTTC. The chain is built from TRBV5-1 and TRBJ1-2; the D is unclear. In germline, CDR1 is SGHRS, CDR2 YFSETQ. This CDR3 region has 15 residues. V was cut by 4 bases and J by 2 bases, with 15 bases left in between. Filled out from reference TRBV5-1 and TRBJ1-2, the complete variable domain reads KAGVTQTPRYLIKTRGQQVTLSCSPISGHRSVSWYQQTPGQGLQFLFEYFSETQRNKGNFPGRFSGRQFSNSRSEMNVSTLELGDSALYLCASSITLAENYGYTFGSGTRLTVV.

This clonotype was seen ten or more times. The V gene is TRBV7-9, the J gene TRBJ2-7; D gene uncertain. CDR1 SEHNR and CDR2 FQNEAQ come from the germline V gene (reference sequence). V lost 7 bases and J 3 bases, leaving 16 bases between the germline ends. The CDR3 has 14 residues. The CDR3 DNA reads TGTGCCAGCATCCCTGCCGGGCAGATCTACGAGCAGTACTTC. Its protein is CASIPAGQIYEQYF.

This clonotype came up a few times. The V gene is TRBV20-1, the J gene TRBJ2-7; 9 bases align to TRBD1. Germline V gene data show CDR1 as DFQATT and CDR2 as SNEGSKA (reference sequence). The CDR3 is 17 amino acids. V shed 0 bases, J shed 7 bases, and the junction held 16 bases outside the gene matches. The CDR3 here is CSARDGEGDRVMEEQYF. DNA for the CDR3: TGCAGTGCTAGAGATGGGGAGGGGGACAGGGTAATGGAAGAGCAGTACTTC.

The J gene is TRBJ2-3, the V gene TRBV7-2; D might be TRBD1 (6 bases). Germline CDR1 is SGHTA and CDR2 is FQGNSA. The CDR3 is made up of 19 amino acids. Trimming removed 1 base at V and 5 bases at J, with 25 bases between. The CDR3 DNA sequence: TGTGCCAGCAGCTTAGGGTGGCAGGGGCAGGGGAGTGTGGGAGATACGCAGTATTTT. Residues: CASSLGWQGQGSVGDTQYF.

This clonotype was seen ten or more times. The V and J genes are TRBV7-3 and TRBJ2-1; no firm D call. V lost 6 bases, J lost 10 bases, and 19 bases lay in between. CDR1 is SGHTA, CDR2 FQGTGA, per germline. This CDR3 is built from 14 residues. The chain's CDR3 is CASSPGAGRAEQFF. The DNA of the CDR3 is TGTGCCAGCAGTCCCGGCGCAGGCCGCGCCGAGCAGTTCTTC.

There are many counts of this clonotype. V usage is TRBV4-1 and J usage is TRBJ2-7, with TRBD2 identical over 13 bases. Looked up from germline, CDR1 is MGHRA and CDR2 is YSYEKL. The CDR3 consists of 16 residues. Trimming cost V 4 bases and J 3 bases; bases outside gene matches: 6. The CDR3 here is CASSRLAGGLSYEQYF. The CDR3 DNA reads TGCGCCAGCAGCCGACTAGCGGGGGGCCTTAGCTACGAGCAGTACTTC.

Written as DNA, the CDR3 is TGTGCCAGCAGACGGGGCAACCAGATGAACACTGAAGCTTTCTTT. As protein: CASRRGNQMNTEAFF. This rearrangement joins TRBV11-1 to TRBJ1-1; D is perhaps TRBD1 (5 bases). Per germline, CDR1 SGHAT and CDR2 FQDESV (reference sequence). With 6 bases removed from V and 0 bases from J, the gap between germline ends came to 14 bases. The CDR3 contains 15 residues.

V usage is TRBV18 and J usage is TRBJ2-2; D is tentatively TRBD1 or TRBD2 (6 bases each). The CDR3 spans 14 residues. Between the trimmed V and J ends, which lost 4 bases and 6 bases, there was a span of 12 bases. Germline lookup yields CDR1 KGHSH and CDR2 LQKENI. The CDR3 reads CASSLQGTPGELFF. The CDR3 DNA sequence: TGTGCCAGCTCACTTCAGGGGACTCCCGGGGAGCTGTTTTTT. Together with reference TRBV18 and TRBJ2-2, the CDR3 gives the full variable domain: NAGVMQNPRHLVRRRGQEARLRCSPMKGHSHVYWYRQLPEEGLKFMVYLQKENIIDESGMPKERFSAEFPKEGPSILRIQQVVRGDSAAYFCASSLQGTPGELFFGEGSRLTVL.

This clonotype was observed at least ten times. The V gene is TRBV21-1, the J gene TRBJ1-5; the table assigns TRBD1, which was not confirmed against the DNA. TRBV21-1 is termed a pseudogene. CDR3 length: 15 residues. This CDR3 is CASSKVRDKNQPQHF. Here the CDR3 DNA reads TGTGCCAGCAGCAAAGTCAGGGACAAAAATCAGCCCCAGCATTTT.

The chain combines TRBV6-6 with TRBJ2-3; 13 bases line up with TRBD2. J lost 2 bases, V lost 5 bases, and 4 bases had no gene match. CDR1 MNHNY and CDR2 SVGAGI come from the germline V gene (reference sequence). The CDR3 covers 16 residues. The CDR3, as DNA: TGTGCCAGCAGTCGGGGACTAGCGGGACCCACAGATACGCAGTATTTT. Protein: CASSRGLAGPTDTQYF.

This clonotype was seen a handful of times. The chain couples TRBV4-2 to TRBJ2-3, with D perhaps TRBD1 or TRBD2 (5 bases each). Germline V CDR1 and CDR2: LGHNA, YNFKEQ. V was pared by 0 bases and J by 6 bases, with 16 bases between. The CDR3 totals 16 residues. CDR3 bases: TGTGCCAGCAGCCAAGATCAGACGGGACCCGGGGATACGCAGTATTTT. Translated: CASSQDQTGPGDTQYF.

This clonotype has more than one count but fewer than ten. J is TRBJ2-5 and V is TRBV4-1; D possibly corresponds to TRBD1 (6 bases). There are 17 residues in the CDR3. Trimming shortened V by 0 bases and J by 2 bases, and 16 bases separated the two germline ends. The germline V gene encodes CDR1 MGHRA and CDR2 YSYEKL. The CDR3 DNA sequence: TGCGCCAGCAGCCAAGATCGGGCAGGGGATATGCAAGAGACCCAGTACTTC. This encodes CASSQDRAGDMQETQYF.

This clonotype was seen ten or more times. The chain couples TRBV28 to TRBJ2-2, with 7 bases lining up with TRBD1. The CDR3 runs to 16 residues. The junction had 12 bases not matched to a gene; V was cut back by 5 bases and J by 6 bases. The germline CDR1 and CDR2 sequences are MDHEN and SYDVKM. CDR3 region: CASSVATGYIAGELFF. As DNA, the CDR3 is TGTGCCAGCAGTGTCGCGACAGGGTATATTGCCGGGGAGCTGTTTTTT.

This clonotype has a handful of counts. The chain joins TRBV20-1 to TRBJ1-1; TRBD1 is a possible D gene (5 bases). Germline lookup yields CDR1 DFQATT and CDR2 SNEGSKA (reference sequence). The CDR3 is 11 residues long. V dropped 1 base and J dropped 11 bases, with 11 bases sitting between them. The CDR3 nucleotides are TGCAGTGCTAGAGTGGGGGGTCGGGCTTTCTTT. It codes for CSARVGGRAFF.

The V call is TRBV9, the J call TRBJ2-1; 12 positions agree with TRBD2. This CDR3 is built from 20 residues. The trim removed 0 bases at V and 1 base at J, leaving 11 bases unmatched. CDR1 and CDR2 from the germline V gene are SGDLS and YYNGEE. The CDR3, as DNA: TGTGCCAGCAGCGTAGGGAGGCTAGCGGGGGGGCTCCGTTCCTACAATGAGCAGTTCTTC. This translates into CASSVGRLAGGLRSYNEQFF. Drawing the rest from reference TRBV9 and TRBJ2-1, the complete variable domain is DSGVTQTPKHLITATGQRVTLRCSPRSGDLSVYWYQQSLDQGLQFLIQYYNGEERAKGNILERFSAQQFPDLHSELNLSSLELGDSALYFCASSVGRLAGGLRSYNEQFFGPGTRLTVL.

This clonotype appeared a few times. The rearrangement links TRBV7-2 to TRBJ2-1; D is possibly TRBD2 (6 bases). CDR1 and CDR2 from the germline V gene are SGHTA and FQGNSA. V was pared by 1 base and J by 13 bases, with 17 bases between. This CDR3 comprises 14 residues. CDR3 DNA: TGTGCCAGCAGCTTAGGCGGGGCCCCCAGGGAACAGTTCTTC. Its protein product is CASSLGGAPREQFF. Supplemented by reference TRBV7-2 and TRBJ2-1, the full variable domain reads GAGVSQSPSNKVTEKGKDVELRCDPISGHTALYWYRQSLGQGLEFLIYFQGNSAPDKSGLPSDRFSAERTGGSVSTLTIQRTQQEDSAVYLCASSLGGAPREQFFGPGTRLTVL.

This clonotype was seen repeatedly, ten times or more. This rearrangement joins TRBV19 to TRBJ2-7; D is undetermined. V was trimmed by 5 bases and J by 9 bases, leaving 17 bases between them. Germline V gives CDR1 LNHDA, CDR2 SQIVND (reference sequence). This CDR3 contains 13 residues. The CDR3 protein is CASSQRAAGGQYF. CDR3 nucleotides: TGTGCCAGTAGTCAACGGGCCGCAGGCGGGCAGTACTTC.

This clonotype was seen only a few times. The CDR3 reads CASSPLGGGTYEQYF. The CDR3 DNA sequence: TGTGCCAGCAGCCCCCTTGGGGGGGGAACCTACGAGCAGTACTTC. This rearrangement joins TRBV6-5 to TRBJ2-7, with 7 bases lining up with TRBD2. Germline assignment: CDR1 MNHEY and CDR2 SVGAGI. The length of the CDR3 is 15 residues. Unmatched junction bases numbered 10, after V lost 6 bases and J lost 2 bases.

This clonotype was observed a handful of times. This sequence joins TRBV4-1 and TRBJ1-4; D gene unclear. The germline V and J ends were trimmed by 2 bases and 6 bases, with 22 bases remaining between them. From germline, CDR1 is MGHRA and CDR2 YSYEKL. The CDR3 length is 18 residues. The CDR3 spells CASSQKIGSIGLDEKLFF. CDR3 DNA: TGCGCCAGCAGCCAAAAAATTGGGTCTATAGGGTTGGATGAAAAACTGTTTTTT.